The source of this T cell receptor beta chain is a study of T cells in Graves' hyperthyroidism and ophthalmopathy. This clonotype was observed many times. Amplification of TCR beta CDR3 regions was performed using RNA transcripts as template. First-round RT-PCR of the TCR CDR3 relied on the HTBI primer set. TCRdb processed the multiplex PCR reads anew with MiXCR; each CDR3 protein has one entry. The profile shows approximately 530,000 distinct CDR3 sequences, 16% of them singletons. Those with hyperthyroidism were 18 to 65 years old, newly diagnosed, and ill for under 2 months. The study left out patients who had uncontrolled infection, other autoimmune disease, pregnancy or lactation. This clonotype originated in a woman aged 18-29 years with Graves' hyperthyroidism. Material for sequencing was blood.

The CDR3 coding sequence is TGTGCCAGCAGCTGGAACGGGTATGAGCAGTTCTTC. It codes for CASSWNGYEQFF. This chain uses TRBV2 with TRBJ2-1, with no clear D. Germline CDR1 is SNHLY and CDR2 is FYNNEI. The CDR3 length is 12 residues. Deletions cut 6 bases from V and 8 bases from J, with 11 bases between.